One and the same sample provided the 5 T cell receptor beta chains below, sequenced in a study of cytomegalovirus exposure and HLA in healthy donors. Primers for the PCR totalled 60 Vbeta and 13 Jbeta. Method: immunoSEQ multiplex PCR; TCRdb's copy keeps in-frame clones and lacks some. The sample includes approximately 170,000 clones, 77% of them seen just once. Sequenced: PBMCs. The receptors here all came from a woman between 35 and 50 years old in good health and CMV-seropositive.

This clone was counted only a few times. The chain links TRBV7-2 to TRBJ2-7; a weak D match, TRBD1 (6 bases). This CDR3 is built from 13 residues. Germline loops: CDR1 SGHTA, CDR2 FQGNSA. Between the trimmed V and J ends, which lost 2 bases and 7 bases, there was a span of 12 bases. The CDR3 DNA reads TGTGCCAGCAGCTTACTGGACAGTTGGGAGCAGTACTTC. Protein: CASSLLDSWEQYF.

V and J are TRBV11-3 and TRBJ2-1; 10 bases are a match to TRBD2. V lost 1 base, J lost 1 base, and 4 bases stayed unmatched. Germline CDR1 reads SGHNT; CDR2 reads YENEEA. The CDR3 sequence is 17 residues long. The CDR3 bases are TGTGCCAGCAGCTTAGTAGGAGCGGGAGGGTCCTACAATGAGCAGTTCTTC. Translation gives CASSLVGAGGSYNEQFF.

CDR3 residues: CSSTPRGETQYF. CDR3 DNA: TGCAGCTCTACCCCCAGGGGAGAGACCCAGTACTTC. The rearrangement joins TRBV29-1 to TRBJ2-5, with D maybe TRBD1 (6 bases). Germline V gene lookup returns CDR1 SQVTM and CDR2 ANQGSEA. The CDR3 length is 12 residues. Trimming shortened V by 8 bases and J by 4 bases, and 14 bases separated the two germline ends.

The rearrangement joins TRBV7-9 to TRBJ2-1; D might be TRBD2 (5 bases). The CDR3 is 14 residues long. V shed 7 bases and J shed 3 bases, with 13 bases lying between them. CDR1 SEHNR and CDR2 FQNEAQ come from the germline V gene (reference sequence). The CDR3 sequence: CASIEGTNYNEQFF. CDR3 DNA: TGTGCCAGCATCGAGGGCACGAACTACAATGAGCAGTTCTTC.

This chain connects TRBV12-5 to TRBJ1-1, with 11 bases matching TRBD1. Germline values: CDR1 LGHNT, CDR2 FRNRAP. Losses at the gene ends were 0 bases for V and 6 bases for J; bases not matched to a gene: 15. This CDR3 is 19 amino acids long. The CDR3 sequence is CASGLVLTGTGGFCPEAFF. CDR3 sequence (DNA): TGTGCTAGTGGTTTGGTACTGACCGGGACAGGGGGGTTTTGCCCTGAAGCTTTCTTT.